One TCR beta chain is described in this entry. Only in-frame clones appear in the TCRdb table, and some are missing; sequencing was by immunoSEQ multiplex PCR. The sample includes about 49,000 clones, about 89% seen only once; the top ten take around 4.5%. The CDR3 loop spans 15 amino acids. V lost 4 bases, J lost 6 bases, and 3 bases stayed unmatched. Germline CDR1 reads SGHTA; CDR2 reads FQGTGA. This sample was included in a study of blood T cell repertoires in COVID-19. The receptor was isolated from a human donor in a cohort sampled during active COVID-19. This chain connects TRBV7-3 to TRBJ2-3; TRBD2 matches 14 bases. Material: peripheral blood. CDR3 amino acids: CASSSGLAGADTQYF. DNA for the CDR3: TGTGCCAGCAGCTCGGGACTAGCGGGAGCGGATACGCAGTATTTT.